This TCR beta chain was sequenced for a study of T cell responses to AZD1222 COVID-19 vaccine. Findings of the study overall: The repertoires were collected only after the peak T cell response.

Profiled with immunoSEQ multiplex PCR; TCRdb holds only in-frame clones, not every one. The sample yields 180,000 or so clones, about 93% seen once. The CDR3 contains 15 residues. The germline V and J ends were trimmed by 5 bases and 7 bases, with 18 bases remaining between them. From germline, CDR1 is SGHTA and CDR2 FQGTGA. With respect to this clone: Its antigen is as yet unknown.

This chain links TRBV7-3 with TRBJ2-1; tentatively, D is TRBD1 or TRBD2 (5 bases each). Sequencing used peripheral blood, obtained 28 days after the second AZD1222 dose. The sequence came from an adult who received the AZD1222 COVID-19 vaccine. CDR3: CASSLRGGVDNEQFF. The CDR3 region has the DNA TGTGCCAGCAGCCTGAGGGGTGGGGTAGATAATGAGCAGTTCTTC.